The TCR beta chain under discussion was sequenced for a study of post-analysis software for immune sequencing data. About the study: Several disease courses (relapsing-remitting, secondary progressive and progressive-relapsing) of multiple sclerosis were included. Findings and limits, study-wide: Samples prepared in the same batch strongly co-clustered by F measure. Controls showed significantly higher normalized Chao1 diversity than did multiple sclerosis patients. About 5 TRBV segments, including TRBV5-6, TRBV5-1 and TRBV20-1, were more frequent in patients than controls.

This clonotype was observed a few times. Its specificity is unknown. Germline V gene lookup returns CDR1 SGHDT and CDR2 YYEEEE. V gave up 4 bases and J gave up 12 bases, with 16 bases separating them. This CDR3 comprises 12 residues. Sequencing libraries made from TCR beta cDNA carried unique molecular identifiers. A population of roughly 0.9 to 11 million T cells gave rise to about half a million cDNA molecules. TCRdb reprocessed the PCR reads via MiXCR and lists one record per CDR3 protein. The sample lists roughly 540,000 distinct CDR3 sequences, around 31% occurring once. Sequencing was performed on blood. This receptor was taken from a girl aged 2 to 17 with multiple sclerosis. This chain connects TRBV5-6 to TRBJ1-2; D might be TRBD1 (5 bases). CDR3 nucleotides: TGTGCCAGCAGCGCCCGACAGAGGGAGAACACCTTC. Translating it yields CASSARQRENTF.